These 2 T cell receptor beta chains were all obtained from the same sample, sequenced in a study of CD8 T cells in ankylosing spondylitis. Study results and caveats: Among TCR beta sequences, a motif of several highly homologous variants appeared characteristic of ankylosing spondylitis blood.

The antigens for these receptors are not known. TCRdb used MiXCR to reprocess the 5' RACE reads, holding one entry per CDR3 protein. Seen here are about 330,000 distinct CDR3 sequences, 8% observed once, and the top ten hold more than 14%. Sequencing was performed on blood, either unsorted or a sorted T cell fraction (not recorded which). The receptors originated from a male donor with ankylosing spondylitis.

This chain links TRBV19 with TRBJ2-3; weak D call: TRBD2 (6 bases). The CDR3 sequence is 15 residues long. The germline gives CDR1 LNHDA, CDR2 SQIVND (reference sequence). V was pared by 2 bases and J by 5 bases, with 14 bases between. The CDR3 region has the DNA TGTGCCAGTAGTATATGGGGGGTACGTGAAGATACGCAGTATTTT. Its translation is CASSIWGVREDTQYF. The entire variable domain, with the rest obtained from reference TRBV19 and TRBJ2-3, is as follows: DGGITQSPKYLFRKEGQNVTLSCEQNLNHDAMYWYRQDPGQGLRLIYYSQIVNDFQKGDIAEGYSVSREKKESFPLTVTSAQKNPTAFYLCASSIWGVREDTQYFGPGTRLTVL.

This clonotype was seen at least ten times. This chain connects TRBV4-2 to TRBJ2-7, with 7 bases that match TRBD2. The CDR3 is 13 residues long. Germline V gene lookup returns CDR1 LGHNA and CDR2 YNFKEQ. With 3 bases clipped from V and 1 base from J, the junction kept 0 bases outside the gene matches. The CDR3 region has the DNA TGTGCCAGCAGCCAGGGGGGGTCCTACGAGCAGTACTTC. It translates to CASSQGGSYEQYF.